This paragraph reports one TCR beta chain. Other DNA sequences of this sample code for an identical CDR3. V dropped 3 bases and J dropped 5; count of bases not matched to a gene: 3. Germline CDR1 and CDR2: MNHEY and SMNVEV (reference sequence). This CDR3 has 13 amino acids. Recruits, aged roughly 18 to 95 years, lived in 24 US areas. As processed by the authors: Counts of nucleated cells, estimated from reference gene primer amplification, were obtained. The method was immunoSEQ multiplex PCR; TCRdb's version includes in-frame clones alone and lacks a portion of them. V and J calls and clone size come straight from that table; D and trimming were deduced from the DNA. The sample includes roughly 250,000 clones, around nine tenths of them seen just once. The data stem from a study of blood T cell repertoires in COVID-19. Study overall: Samples came from the United States, Italy and Spain, spanning acute and convalescent COVID-19.

The J gene is TRBJ1-1, the V gene TRBV27, with TRBD1 matching 7 bases. The material sequenced was PBMCs or T cells enriched from blood (not recorded which). This clonotype was sampled from a woman in her late teens or twenties who had recovered from COVID-19. In DNA, the CDR3 is TGTGCCAGCAGTTTGACAGGGCGAACTGAAGCTTTCTTT. It codes for CASSLTGRTEAFF.